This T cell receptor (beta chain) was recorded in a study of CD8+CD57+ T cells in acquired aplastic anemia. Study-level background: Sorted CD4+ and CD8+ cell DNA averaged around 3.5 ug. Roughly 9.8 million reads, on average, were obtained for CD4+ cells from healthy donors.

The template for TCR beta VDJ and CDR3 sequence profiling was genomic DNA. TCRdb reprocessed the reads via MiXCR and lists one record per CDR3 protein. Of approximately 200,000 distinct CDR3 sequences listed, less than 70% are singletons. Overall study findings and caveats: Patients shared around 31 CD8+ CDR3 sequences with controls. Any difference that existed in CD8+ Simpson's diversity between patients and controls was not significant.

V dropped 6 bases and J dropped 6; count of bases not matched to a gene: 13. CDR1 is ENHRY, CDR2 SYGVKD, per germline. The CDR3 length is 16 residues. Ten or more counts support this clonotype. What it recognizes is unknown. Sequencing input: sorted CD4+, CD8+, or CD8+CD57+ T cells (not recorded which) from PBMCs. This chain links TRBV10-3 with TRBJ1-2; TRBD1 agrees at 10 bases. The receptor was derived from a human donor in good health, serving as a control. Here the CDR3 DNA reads TGTGCCATCAGCGCCTGGGACAGGGGCTCTGTGGATGGCTACACCTTC. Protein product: CAISAWDRGSVDGYTF.